This T cell receptor (beta chain) came from a study of T-cell reconstitution after alpha-beta-depleted transplantation in children. The CDR3 spans 14 residues. V was cut by 0 bases and J by 1 base, with 6 bases left in between. The germline V gene encodes CDR1 SEHNR and CDR2 FQNEAQ (reference sequence). Researchers prepared the TCRbeta library using unique molecular identifiers, the study reports. TCRdb re-analysed the PCR reads in MiXCR, keeping a single row per CDR3 protein. The repertoire holds approximately 230,000 distinct CDR3 sequences, more than 20% seen once, with 4.5% to 5.5% in the top ten.

The chain joins TRBV7-9 to TRBJ1-2; a weak D match, TRBD1 (5 bases). The source of this sequence is a female patient aged 2-9 years who had a stem cell transplant for congenital amegakaryocytic thrombocytopenia, so the T cells may come from the graft donor. The material was PBMCs, mostly from graft donor cells, obtained 360 days after TCRalphabeta/CD19-depleted stem cell transplant. CDR3 DNA sequence: TGTGCCAGCAGCTTAGCGACAGTTAACTATGGCTACACCTTC. Its translation is CASSLATVNYGYTF.